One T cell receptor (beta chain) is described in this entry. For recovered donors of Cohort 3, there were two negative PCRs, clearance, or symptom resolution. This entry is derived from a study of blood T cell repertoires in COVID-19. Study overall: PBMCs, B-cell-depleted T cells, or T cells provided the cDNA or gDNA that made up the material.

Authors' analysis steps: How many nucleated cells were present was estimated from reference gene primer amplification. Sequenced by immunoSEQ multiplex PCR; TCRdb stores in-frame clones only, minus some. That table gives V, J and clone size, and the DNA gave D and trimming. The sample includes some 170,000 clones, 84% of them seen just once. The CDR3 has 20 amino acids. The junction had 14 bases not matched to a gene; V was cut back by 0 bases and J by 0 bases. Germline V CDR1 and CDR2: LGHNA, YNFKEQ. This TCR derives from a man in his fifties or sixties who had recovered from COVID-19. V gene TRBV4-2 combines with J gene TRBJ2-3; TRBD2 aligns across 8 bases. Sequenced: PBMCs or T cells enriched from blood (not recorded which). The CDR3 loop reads CASSQELFKRGGPSTDTQYF. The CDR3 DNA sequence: TGTGCCAGCAGCCAAGAATTGTTCAAACGGGGGGGACCGAGCACAGATACGCAGTATTTT.